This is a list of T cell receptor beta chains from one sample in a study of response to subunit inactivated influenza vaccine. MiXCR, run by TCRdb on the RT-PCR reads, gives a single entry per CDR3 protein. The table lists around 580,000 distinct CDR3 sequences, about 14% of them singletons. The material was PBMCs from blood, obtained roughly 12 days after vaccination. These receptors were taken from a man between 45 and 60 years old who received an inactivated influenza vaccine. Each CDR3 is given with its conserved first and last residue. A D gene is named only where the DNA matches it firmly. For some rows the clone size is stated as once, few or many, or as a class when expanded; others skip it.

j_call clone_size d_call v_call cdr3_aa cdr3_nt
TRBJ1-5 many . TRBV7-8 CASSLLLGQLHQPQHF TGTGCCAGCAGCTTATTACTTGGACAGCTCCATCAGCCCCAGCATTTT
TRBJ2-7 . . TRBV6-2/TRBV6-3 CASKGAAISYEQYF TGTGCCAGCAAAGGGGCAGCTATCTCCTACGAGCAGTACTTC
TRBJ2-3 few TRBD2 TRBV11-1 CASSPESRTSGSTDTQYF TGTGCCAGCAGCCCTGAAAGTAGGACTAGCGGGAGCACAGATACGCAGTATTTT
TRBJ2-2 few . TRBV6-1 CASSARGGARNTGELFF TGTGCCAGCAGTGCGAGAGGAGGAGCTAGAAACACCGGGGAGCTGTTTTTT
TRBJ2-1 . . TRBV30 CAWKQGFDRWTYNEQFF TGTGCCTGGAAACAGGGTTTCGACCGATGGACTTACAATGAGCAGTTCTTC
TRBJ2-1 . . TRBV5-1 CASVRDSSYNEQFF TGCGCCAGCGTGCGGGACAGCTCCTACAATGAGCAGTTCTTC
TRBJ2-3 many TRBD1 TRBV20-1 CSLQKQGADTQYF TGCAGTTTACAGAAACAGGGGGCTGATACGCAGTATTTT
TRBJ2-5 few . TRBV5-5 CASSLEPIRETQYF TGTGCCAGCAGCTTGGAACCAATTAGAGAGACCCAGTACTTC
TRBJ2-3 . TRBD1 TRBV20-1 CSAKSGTGGPDTQYF TGCAGTGCTAAATCCGGGACAGGGGGTCCAGATACGCAGTATTTT
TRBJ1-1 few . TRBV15 CATSTGRGWAEAFF TGTGCCACCAGCACCGGGCGGGGGTGGGCCGAGGCTTTCTTT
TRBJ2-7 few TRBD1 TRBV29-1 CSVEDRGTGGYEQYF TGCAGCGTTGAAGATCGGGGGACAGGGGGCTACGAGCAGTACTTC
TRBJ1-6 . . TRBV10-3 CAIREGQNNSPLHF TGTGCCATCAGAGAAGGACAGAATAATTCACCCCTCCACTTT
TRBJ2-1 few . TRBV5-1 CASSVSASYNEQFF TGCGCCAGCAGCGTCAGTGCCTCCTACAATGAGCAGTTCTTC
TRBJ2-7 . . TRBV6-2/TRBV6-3 CASRRDTPYEQYF TGTGCCAGCAGGAGGGACACCCCCTACGAGCAGTACTTC
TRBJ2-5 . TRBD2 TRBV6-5 CASSFGTSGSQETQYF TGTGCCAGCAGTTTTGGGACTAGCGGGAGCCAAGAGACCCAGTACTTC
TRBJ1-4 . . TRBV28 CASSSGTTNEKLFF TGTGCCAGCAGTTCTGGGACAACTAATGAAAAACTGTTTTTT
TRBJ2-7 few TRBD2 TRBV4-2 CASSPHSGSPYEQYF TGTGCCAGCAGCCCCCACAGCGGGAGTCCCTACGAGCAGTACTTC
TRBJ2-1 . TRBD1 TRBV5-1 CASKGAASYNEQFF TGCGCCAGCAAGGGGGCGGCCTCCTACAATGAGCAGTTCTTC
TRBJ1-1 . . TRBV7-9 CASTYDPPREAFF TGTGCCAGCACCTACGATCCTCCCCGGGAAGCTTTCTTT
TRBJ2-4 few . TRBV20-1 CSARIEGRAKNIQYF TGCAGTGCTAGAATTGAGGGGCGAGCCAAAAACATTCAGTACTTC
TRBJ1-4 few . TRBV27 CASSLTRIATNEKLFF TGTGCCAGCAGCCTTACAAGGATCGCAACTAATGAAAAACTGTTTTTT
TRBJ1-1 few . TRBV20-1 CSARTIQLNTEAFF TGCAGTGCTAGAACTATACAACTGAACACTGAAGCTTTCTTT
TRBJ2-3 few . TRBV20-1 CSARRGASTDTQYF TGCAGTGCTAGGCGCGGGGCTAGCACAGATACGCAGTATTTT
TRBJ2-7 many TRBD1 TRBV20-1 CSASRDRPYEQYF TGCAGTGCTAGCCGGGACAGACCCTACGAGCAGTACTTC
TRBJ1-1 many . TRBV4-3 CASSHGWKVRNTEAFF TGCGCCAGCAGCCACGGTTGGAAGGTTCGGAACACTGAAGCTTTCTTT
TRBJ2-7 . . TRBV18 CASSPPTRTLGEQYF TGTGCCAGCTCACCACCGACTAGGACCCTAGGCGAGCAGTACTTC
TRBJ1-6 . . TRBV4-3 CASSQVPGPLHF TGCGCCAGCAGCCAAGTCCCCGGGCCCCTCCACTTT
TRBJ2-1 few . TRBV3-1 CASSQERRLGFRRFF TGTGCCAGCAGCCAAGAAAGGCGTTTAGGGTTTCGGCGGTTCTTC
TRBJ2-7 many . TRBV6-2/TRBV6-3 CASSYSNHEQYF TGTGCCAGCAGTTACTCGAACCACGAGCAGTACTTC
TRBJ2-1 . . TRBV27 CASSLSGRDAYNEQFF TGTGCCAGCAGTTTATCGGGCAGAGACGCGTACAATGAGCAGTTCTTC
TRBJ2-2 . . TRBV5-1 CASSFVRENTGELFF TGCGCCAGCAGCTTTGTGCGGGAGAACACCGGGGAGCTGTTTTTT
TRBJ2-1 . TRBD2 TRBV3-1 CASSQVAGGPRNEQFF TGTGCCAGCAGCCAAGTAGCGGGAGGGCCTCGCAATGAGCAGTTCTTC
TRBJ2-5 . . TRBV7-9 CASSLGQVQETQYF TGTGCCAGCAGCTTAGGGCAGGTACAAGAGACCCAGTACTTC
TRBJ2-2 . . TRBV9 CASTSMGSHGELFF TGTGCCAGCACCTCGATGGGTTCTCACGGGGAGCTGTTTTTT
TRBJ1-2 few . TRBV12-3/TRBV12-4 CASSFEGLNGYTF TGTGCCAGCAGTTTCGAGGGTTTGAATGGCTACACCTTC
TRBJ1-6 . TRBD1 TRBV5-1 CASSGGQGGSPLHF TGCGCCAGCAGCGGAGGACAGGGTGGTTCACCCCTCCACTTT
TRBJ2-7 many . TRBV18 CASSPSTGSYEQYF TGTGCCAGTAGCCCCAGCACAGGGTCCTACGAGCAGTACTTC
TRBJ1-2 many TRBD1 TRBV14 CASSQSRLSIGQGLYGYTF TGTGCCAGCAGCCAGTCTCGGCTTTCTATTGGACAGGGCTTATATGGCTACACCTTC
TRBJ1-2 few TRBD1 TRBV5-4 CASSSIGQGVYGYTF TGTGCCAGCAGCAGCATAGGACAGGGGGTCTATGGCTACACCTTC
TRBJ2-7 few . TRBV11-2 CASSLGTYGSYEQYF TGTGCCAGCAGCTTAGGGACATATGGCTCCTACGAGCAGTACTTC